The rows below give T cell receptor beta chains drawn from one sample of a study of shared clonotypes between healthy human individuals. TCRdb's table, derived via immunoSEQ multiplex PCR, lists solely in-frame clones and lacks some. The sample contains about 680,000 clones, less than 80% of which appear only once. Sequencing was carried out using memory CD4+ T cells sorted from blood. The origin of the receptors is a young woman in good health. CDR3s include the opening cysteine and the closing phenylalanine or tryptophan. The order of the fields is clone size, D gene, J gene, V gene, CDR3 DNA, CDR3 protein. A D gene is named only where the DNA matches it firmly. Clone size is not always given. Where it is, it says once, few, many or a class for expanded clones.

clone size: -; D gene: -; J gene: TRBJ1-2; V gene: TRBV6-1; CDR3 DNA: TGTGCCAGCGGTGAAGAAACAGGGATTGGCATATATGGCTACACCTTC; CDR3 protein: CASGEETGIGIYGYTF
clone size: once; D gene: TRBD1; J gene: TRBJ1-5; V gene: TRBV19; CDR3 DNA: TGTGCCAGTAGTGGCACAGGGGGCGGTCAGCCCCAGCATTTT; CDR3 protein: CASSGTGGGQPQHF
clone size: once; D gene: -; J gene: TRBJ2-3; V gene: TRBV19; CDR3 DNA: TGTGCCAGTAGCCCAAAGGAGGGAGCCTACACAGATACGCAGTATTTT; CDR3 protein: CASSPKEGAYTDTQYF
clone size: -; D gene: -; J gene: TRBJ2-1; V gene: TRBV11-2; CDR3 DNA: TGTGCCAGCAGCTTAGCGGCCCTAGGAAACAATGAGCAGTTCTTC; CDR3 protein: CASSLAALGNNEQFF
clone size: -; D gene: TRBD1; J gene: TRBJ2-7; V gene: TRBV6-5; CDR3 DNA: TGTGCCAGCAGCCGAACAGGGGGTCTTTACGAGCAGTACTTC; CDR3 protein: CASSRTGGLYEQYF
clone size: -; D gene: -; J gene: TRBJ1-1; V gene: TRBV27; CDR3 DNA: TGTGCCAGCAGTTTAGGTGGCGGGCAAGCTTTCTTT; CDR3 protein: CASSLGGGQAFF
clone size: -; D gene: -; J gene: TRBJ2-7; V gene: TRBV18; CDR3 DNA: TGTGCCAGCTCAGTCGGGACACGCCACAACTACGAGCAGTACTTC; CDR3 protein: CASSVGTRHNYEQYF
clone size: few; D gene: TRBD2; J gene: TRBJ2-7; V gene: TRBV5-1; CDR3 DNA: TGCGCCAGCAGTACGAGGGGTAGCGGGAGAAATAAGGTCTACGAGCAGTACTTC; CDR3 protein: CASSTRGSGRNKVYEQYF
clone size: -; D gene: TRBD1; J gene: TRBJ2-7; V gene: TRBV5-1; CDR3 DNA: TGCGCCAGCAGCTCCCCGGGGACAGGGTACGAGCAGTACTTC; CDR3 protein: CASSSPGTGYEQYF
clone size: -; D gene: -; J gene: TRBJ1-1; V gene: TRBV7-2; CDR3 DNA: TGTGCCAGCAGCGGATACAGGGAAGCCACTGAAGCTTTCTTT; CDR3 protein: CASSGYREATEAFF